Below are 3 T cell receptor beta chains sequenced from a single sample in a study of T cell repertoires in cytomegalovirus infection. Using its own MiXCR run on the reads, TCRdb lists one record per CDR3 protein. This sample has about 230,000 distinct CDR3 sequences, with approximately 22% found just once. Sequenced input: CD8+ T cells from PBMCs. The receptors derive from a human donor in good health (CMV status not recorded). Some clones in this sample may be carry-over from other donors' samples.

This clonotype was seen a single time. This chain joins TRBV27 and TRBJ2-5; D remains ambiguous. CDR1 MNHEY and CDR2 SMNVEV come from the germline V gene (reference sequence). Trimming took off 3 bases at V and 7 bases at J, with 12 bases between the two ends. The CDR3 is 13 residues long. This CDR3 is CASSFSPKGTQYF. CDR3 nucleotides: TGTGCCAGCAGTTTCTCCCCGAAGGGGACCCAGTACTTC.

This chain uses TRBV29-1 with TRBJ1-1, with 9 bases fitting TRBD1. The CDR3 has 13 residues. The V segment lost 8 bases and the J segment 5 bases; nucleotides outside the gene matches: 9. The germline CDR1 and CDR2 sequences are SQVTM and ANQGSEA. The DNA of the CDR3 is TGCAGCTTCATACAGGGGGCGAGGACTGAAGCTTTCTTT. Protein product: CSFIQGARTEAFF.

V is TRBV20-1 and J is TRBJ2-2; unclear D gene. V was clipped by 5 bases and J by 1 base, with 5 bases between them. From germline, CDR1 is DFQATT and CDR2 SNEGSKA (reference sequence). The CDR3 is 12 amino acids. CDR3 region: CSAGQNTGELFF. DNA of the CDR3: TGCAGTGCTGGGCAGAACACCGGGGAGCTGTTTTTT.